One sample yielded the 29 T cell receptor beta chains listed below, sequenced in a study of spatial heterogeneity in lung cancer. Time point denoted: sample taken at primary tumor resection. One entry per CDR3 protein, called by TCRdb with MiXCR from the 5' RACE reads. Counted here are roughly 7,800 distinct CDR3 sequences, about 14% occurring once; the ten biggest clones make up about 16%. The sample was normal lung tissue next to the tumor, taken at surgery. The receptors here all came from a male donor with early-stage non-small cell lung cancer.

This chain connects TRBV5-8 to TRBJ2-1; TRBD2 matches 12 bases. The junction had 7 bases not matched to a gene; V was cut back by 4 bases and J by 5 bases. The CDR3 is made up of 16 amino acids. Germline CDR1 reads SGHTS; CDR2 reads YDEGEE. The CDR3 here is CASSPGLAGRDNEQFF. DNA of the CDR3: TGTGCCAGCAGCCCCGGACTAGCGGGACGGGACAATGAGCAGTTCTTC.

This clonotype appeared many times. This chain links TRBV20-1 with TRBJ2-1, with D possibly matching TRBD2 (6 bases). CDR1 and CDR2 from the germline V gene are DFQATT and SNEGSKA (reference sequence). The V end was cut by 6 bases, the J end by 8 bases, with 20 bases between. This CDR3 comprises 14 residues. CDR3 DNA sequence: TGCAGTGCCCAGGACTACCAGGGTTCCGATGAGCAGTTCTTC. Protein: CSAQDYQGSDEQFF.

To note about this clonotype: A read error is possible here, since a much larger clone lies one base away. The CDR3 sequence: CACSEALLSTDTQYF. The CDR3 region has the DNA TGTGCCTGCAGTGAAGCGCTTCTCAGCACAGATACGCAGTATTTT. J is TRBJ2-3 and V is TRBV6-1; no clear D gene. The CDR3 totals 15 residues. Per the germline V gene, CDR1 is MNHNS and CDR2 is SASEGT.

This clonotype was seen more than once but under ten times. The chain joins TRBV4-2 to TRBJ2-7, with D maybe TRBD2 (6 bases). Trimming removed 1 base at V and 0 bases at J, with 13 bases between. The CDR3 runs 16 residues. Germline assignment: CDR1 LGHNA and CDR2 YNFKEQ. The DNA of the CDR3 is TGTGCCAGCAGCCAAGGAGCGGGTTTTGACTCCTACGAGCAGTACTTC. It translates to CASSQGAGFDSYEQYF.

This chain connects TRBV12-3 or TRBV12-4 to TRBJ2-2; 9 nucleotides align to TRBD2. CDR3 size: 23 residues. With 0 bases clipped from V and 0 bases from J, the junction kept 20 bases outside the gene matches. The CDR3 spells CASSLARTSVGDPSGTNTGELFF. The CDR3 DNA is TGTGCCAGCAGTTTAGCTCGGACTAGCGTCGGAGATCCCTCCGGTACGAACACCGGGGAGCTGTTTTTT.

The chain joins TRBV5-1 to TRBJ1-1; possible D gene TRBD1, 5 bases. Germline V gene lookup returns CDR1 SGHRS and CDR2 YFSETQ. There are 14 residues in the CDR3. Trimming pared 2 bases from V and 5 bases from J, leaving 13 bases between. In DNA, the CDR3 is TGCGCCAGCAGCTTACAGGCCATGGGGACTGAAGCTTTCTTT. It specifies CASSLQAMGTEAFF.

This clonotype ranks as medium-sized. The chain couples TRBV6-1 to TRBJ1-4, with D unresolved. V shed 5 bases and J shed 12 bases, with 16 bases lying between them. Germline lookup yields CDR1 MNHNS and CDR2 SASEGT. The CDR3 extends over 13 amino acids. CDR3 region: CASSFSRASELFF. The CDR3 DNA sequence: TGTGCCAGCAGTTTCTCCCGGGCCTCAGAACTGTTTTTT.

This clonotype was found a few times. This rearrangement joins TRBV28 to TRBJ2-7; 8 bases are a match to TRBD2. This CDR3 is built from 15 residues. V trimming: 5 bases; J trimming: 4 bases; junction bases outside the gene matches: 10. Germline V gene lookup returns CDR1 MDHEN and CDR2 SYDVKM. The DNA of the CDR3 is TGTGCCAGCAGTCGGAGACTAGCGCCTCTTTACGAGCAGTACTTC. This gives the protein CASSRRLAPLYEQYF.

The chain has TRBV27 and TRBJ1-2, with 12 nucleotides matching TRBD1. CDR1 is MNHEY, CDR2 SMNVEV, per germline (reference sequence). The CDR3 runs 15 residues. After removal of 6 bases from V and 5 bases from J, the junction contained 7 bases not matched to a gene. The CDR3 is CASSSGTGGFYGYTF. In nucleotides, the CDR3 is TGTGCCAGCAGCTCCGGGACAGGGGGCTTTTATGGCTACACCTTC.

The chain has TRBV10-2 and TRBJ2-3; the match to TRBD1 covers 7 bases. V lost 8 bases, J lost 1 base, and 6 bases stayed unmatched. This CDR3 spans 14 amino acids. Germline-derived CDR1 and CDR2 are WSHSY and SAAADI. CDR3: CASVRGGRTDTQYF. For the CDR3, the DNA is TGCGCCAGCGTGAGAGGGGGCCGCACAGATACGCAGTATTTT.

V gene TRBV12-3 or TRBV12-4 combines with J gene TRBJ2-2, with D maybe TRBD2 (6 bases). Trimming cost V 3 bases and J 3 bases, with 14 bases left between them. CDR3 length: 16 amino acids. CDR3 in amino acids: CASSLLGRGDTGELFF. In nucleotides, the CDR3 is TGTGCCAGCAGTTTGTTGGGGCGGGGAGACACCGGGGAGCTGTTTTTT.

This clonotype was counted only a few times. CDR3 amino acids: CASSSGLGGLGYGYTF. CDR3 DNA: TGTGCCAGCAGTTCCGGGTTAGGCGGGCTCGGCTATGGCTACACCTTC. This chain uses TRBV25-1 with TRBJ1-2, with D hard to call. The length of the CDR3 is 16 residues. The germline V gene has CDR1 MGHDK and CDR2 SYGVNS. Trimming removed 5 bases at V and 4 bases at J, with 20 bases between.

On this clonotype: A much larger clone differs by one base, so this may be a read error. The CDR3 does not close with the conserved phenylalanine or tryptophan, likely indicating a read error. The chain is built from TRBV6-6 and TRBJ1-4, with TRBD1 identical over 7 bases. Germline V lookup: CDR1 MNHNY, CDR2 SVGAGI (reference sequence). V lost 5 bases to trimming and J lost 0 bases; unmatched junction nucleotides: 15. This CDR3 is built from 19 residues. CDR3 coding DNA: TGTGCCAGCAGTATAAGACCGGCGGGACAGATAACAACTAATGAAAAACTGTTTTCT. Translating gives CASSIRPAGQITTNEKLFS.

The table lists this clonotype with a few counts. The germline gene is not matched at one end of the junction; a read error may be the cause. The V call is TRBV6-1, the J call TRBJ2-7; TRBD2 aligns across 10 bases. This CDR3 contains 15 residues. Per the germline V gene, CDR1 is MNHNS and CDR2 is SASEGT. The CDR3 spells CASREGTSDLKEQYF. CDR3 nucleotides: TGTGCCAGCAGGGAAGGGACTAGCGATTTGAAAGAGCAGTACTTC.

The CDR3 bases are TGCAGTGCCAACGAACTCCAGTCGCTAGCGGGAGGGATCTACGAGCAGTACTTC. Its translation is CSANELQSLAGGIYEQYF. The chain is built from TRBV20-1 and TRBJ2-7; TRBD2 agrees at 12 bases. The CDR3 runs 18 residues. The V segment lost 6 bases and the J segment 3 bases; nucleotides outside the gene matches: 18. Germline-derived CDR1 and CDR2 are DFQATT and SNEGSKA (reference sequence).

J is TRBJ2-7 and V is TRBV6-5; maybe TRBD1 (6 bases). Looked up from germline, CDR1 is MNHEY and CDR2 is SVGAGI. This CDR3 region has 14 residues. Trimming took off 6 bases at V and 5 bases at J, with 17 bases between the two ends. As DNA, the CDR3 is TGTGCCAGCAGCTACACCAGGGGCGGCGACGAGCAGTACTTC. Protein product: CASSYTRGGDEQYF.

By sample fraction, this clonotype is medium-sized. The J gene is TRBJ2-7, the V gene TRBV5-1; the D is unclear. This CDR3 is built from 13 residues. The germline V and J ends were trimmed by 2 bases and 2 bases, with 8 bases remaining between them. In germline, CDR1 is SGHRS, CDR2 YFSETQ. CDR3 region: CASSFLGTYEQYF. The CDR3 DNA is TGCGCCAGCAGCTTCCTCGGAACCTACGAGCAGTACTTC.

This clonotype is medium-sized. The chain has TRBV7-8 and TRBJ2-1; a weak D match, TRBD2 (5 bases). V was clipped by 1 base and J by 4 bases, with 8 bases between them. The germline CDR1 and CDR2 sequences are SGHVS and FQNEAQ. This CDR3 comprises 14 residues. This chain's CDR3 is CASSLVGDYNEQFF. In DNA form, the CDR3 reads TGTGCCAGCAGCTTAGTCGGGGATTACAATGAGCAGTTCTTC. The variable domain in full, completed from reference TRBV7-8 and TRBJ2-1, reads GAGVSQSPRYKVAKRGQDVALRCDPISGHVSLFWYQQALGQGPEFLTYFQNEAQLDKSGLPSDRFFAERPEGSVSTLKIQRTQQEDSAVYLCASSLVGDYNEQFFGPGTRLTVL.

This clonotype was counted only a few times. The rearrangement uses TRBV14 and TRBJ1-6; D unclear. V was pared by 5 bases and J by 13 bases, with 15 bases between. This CDR3 contains 13 residues. The germline V gene has CDR1 SGHDN and CDR2 FVKESK. The CDR3 spells CASSTRSEMPLHF. The CDR3 DNA reads as TGTGCCAGCAGCACCCGATCCGAAATGCCCCTCCACTTT.

This clonotype has just a few counts. This chain uses TRBV4-2 with TRBJ2-7; D gene unclear. This CDR3 spans 15 amino acids. Trimming pared 1 base from V and 4 bases from J, leaving 14 bases between. Germline V lookup: CDR1 LGHNA, CDR2 YNFKEQ. CDR3 sequence: CASSQAQPSPYEQYF. CDR3 sequence (DNA): TGTGCCAGCAGCCAAGCTCAACCCTCGCCTTACGAGCAGTACTTC.

This clonotype is classed as medium-sized (0.01 to 0.1%). V gene TRBV25-1 combines with J gene TRBJ1-2; TRBD1 matches at 7 bases. Germline loops: CDR1 MGHDK, CDR2 SYGVNS. This CDR3 is 13 amino acids long. Trimming at V came to 6 bases and at J to 2 bases, leaving 3 bases not matched to a gene. The DNA of the CDR3 is TGTGCCAGCAGAGAGGGGGCAAACTATGGCTACACCTTC. It is translated as CASREGANYGYTF.

This chain links TRBV12-3 or TRBV12-4 with TRBJ1-2; D gene uncertain. V gave up 5 bases and J gave up 4 bases, with 17 bases separating them. The CDR3 is 15 residues long. CDR3 protein: CASSVGLRVGYGYTF. Written as DNA, the CDR3 is TGTGCCAGCAGTGTGGGTCTTCGGGTAGGCTATGGCTACACCTTC.

Ten or more counts support this clonotype. The V gene is TRBV7-8, the J gene TRBJ2-3; D remains ambiguous. The germline V gene encodes CDR1 SGHVS and CDR2 FQNEAQ. This CDR3 has 15 residues. The V and J ends lost 5 bases and 5 bases respectively, with 17 bases between them. The CDR3 sequence: CASSNQAAALDTQYF. DNA of the CDR3: TGTGCCAGCAGCAACCAGGCGGCAGCACTAGATACGCAGTATTTT.

This clonotype was counted many times. The J gene is TRBJ2-3, the V gene TRBV4-2, with D perhaps matching TRBD2 (7 bases). This CDR3 has 17 residues. Trimming cost V 1 base and J 2 bases, with 16 bases left between them. From germline, CDR1 is LGHNA and CDR2 YNFKEQ. The CDR3 protein is CASSQGWAGASTDTQYF. The CDR3 DNA sequence: TGTGCCAGCAGCCAAGGCTGGGCGGGGGCCTCCACAGATACGCAGTATTTT.

This clonotype was counted a few times. The CDR3 DNA reads TGTGCCAGCAGCTTTGGGGGAGGGCCGGGGAATGAGCAGTTCTTC. Its protein product is CASSFGGGPGNEQFF. This sequence joins TRBV5-4 and TRBJ2-1; 7 bases line up with TRBD2. The CDR3 contains 15 residues. Germline CDR1 reads SGHNT; CDR2 reads YYREEE (reference sequence). The V gene end was trimmed by 2 bases and the J gene end by 7 bases; junction bases not matched to a gene: 9.

This clonotype was counted many times. V is TRBV6-5 and J is TRBJ1-3, with D perhaps matching TRBD1 (6 bases). This CDR3 is 15 amino acids long. The germline V gene encodes CDR1 MNHEY and CDR2 SVGAGI. V was clipped by 2 bases and J by 3 bases, with 11 bases between them. This CDR3 reads CASSYGGINGNTIYF. The CDR3 coding sequence is TGTGCCAGCAGTTACGGGGGCATAAATGGAAACACCATATATTTT.

There are a few counts of this clonotype. This rearrangement joins TRBV9 to TRBJ1-6, with D uncertain. With 1 base removed from V and 7 bases from J, the gap between germline ends came to 9 bases. Germline-derived CDR1 and CDR2 are SGDLS and YYNGEE. CDR3 length: 14 residues. This CDR3 reads CASSVREVNSPLHF. The CDR3 region has the DNA TGTGCCAGCAGCGTAAGAGAAGTAAATTCACCCCTCCACTTT.

Within the sample, this clonotype is medium-sized. The chain joins TRBV28 to TRBJ2-7, with D possibly TRBD2 on 7 matching bases. Trimming left V 7 bases short and J 2 bases short, with 21 bases between. The germline CDR1 and CDR2 sequences are MDHEN and SYDVKM. This CDR3 spans 16 amino acids. This CDR3 is CASTPPGGPRPYEQYF. The CDR3 DNA reads TGTGCCAGCACCCCCCCGGGGGGCCCACGGCCCTACGAGCAGTACTTC.

Note on this clonotype: At one of its ends the junction is not consistent with the germline gene, which may arise from a read error. The genes are TRBV7-2 and TRBJ2-2, with a possible D match to TRBD2 (5 bases). Germline V CDR1 and CDR2: SGHTA, FQGNSA. CDR3 size: 15 residues. Written as DNA, the CDR3 is TGTGCCAGCAGCCCTGCCCGGGAAAACACCTGGGAGCTGTTTTTT. Its translation: CASSPARENTWELFF.